This is a list of T cell receptor beta chains from one sample in a study of OX40 agonist ivuxolimab in advanced cancers. Libraries were prepared by immunoSEQ multiplex PCR; TCRdb keeps only in-frame clonotypes and omits some of them. The data show roughly 24,000 clones, less than 90% seen once. The material sequenced was CD4+ or CD8+ T cells sorted from blood, taken in a trial of the OX40 agonist ivuxolimab. The receptors shown here come from an adult with an advanced solid tumor such as melanoma, head and neck, liver or kidney cancer. The CDR3 runs from the conserved cysteine through the conserved F or W. Fields, in order: V gene, J gene, CDR3 protein.

TRBV7-2	TRBJ1-5	CASGAREGPQHF
TRBV9	TRBJ2-3	CASSGRQREDTQYF
TRBV19	TRBJ2-3	CASSSAGLASTDTQYF
TRBV9	TRBJ2-1	CASSVGTRGIEQFF
TRBV10-2	TRBJ2-4	CATTLGGRAKNIQYF
TRBV12-1	TRBJ2-1	CASSRTGSSYNEQFF
TRBV19	TRBJ2-3	CASSTHQPDAATDTQYF
TRBV6-1	TRBJ2-5	CASSEAKVQDDGEQYF
TRBV9	TRBJ2-5	CASSVDVRVVGKETQYF
TRBV19	TRBJ1-1	CASSADVLPSQAFF
TRBV11-2	TRBJ2-1	CASSPPSARQSSYNEQFF
TRBV19	TRBJ1-2	CASSISGSSYGYTF
TRBV27	TRBJ1-1	CASSLKAGDTEAFF
TRBV7-2	TRBJ2-7	CASSSPAGQGNF
TRBV10-1	TRBJ2-3	CASSESGLAEVTDTQYF
TRBV7-9	TRBJ1-5	CASSLEPYQPQHF
TRBV4-1	TRBJ2-3	CASSQTAGGPTYF
TRBV7-6	TRBJ1-5	CASSLVDRGGPQHF
TRBV2	TRBJ1-2	CASSDTQRTGYTF
TRBV6-1	TRBJ2-3	CASSEYRQGGTDTQYF
TRBV10-2	TRBJ2-2	CASNPRGRGGDTGELFF
TRBV29-1	TRBJ1-2	CSVGGGEGYGYTF
TRBV7-6	TRBJ2-1	CASSSRGRSNEQFF